Presented here are 30 T cell receptor beta chains from one specimen sequenced in a study of cytomegalovirus exposure and HLA in healthy donors. 60 Vbeta and 13 Jbeta primers were used in PCR. Sequencing was performed with immunoSEQ multiplex PCR; in TCRdb, only in-frame clones are kept and a portion is missing. Counted here are 150,000 or so clones, over 65% occurring once; the ten biggest clones make up roughly an eighth. Specimen: PBMCs. The source is a man between 40 and 49 years old in good health and CMV-seropositive.

The genes are TRBV7-9 and TRBJ2-5; TRBD1 matches at 7 bases. This CDR3 region has 15 residues. Trimming cost V 1 base and J 4 bases; bases outside gene matches: 6. Germline lookup yields CDR1 SEHNR and CDR2 FQNEAQ (reference sequence). As DNA, the CDR3 is TGTGCCAGCAGCTTAGGGGTGGCAGGGGGAGAGACCCAGTACTTC. Amino acid sequence: CASSLGVAGGETQYF.

This chain connects TRBV7-2 to TRBJ1-2; D might be TRBD1 (5 bases). CDR1 SGHTA and CDR2 FQGNSA come from the germline V gene. The CDR3 consists of 15 residues. V dropped 0 bases and J dropped 4 bases, with 12 bases sitting between them. This CDR3 reads CASSLARGGTYGYTF. DNA of the CDR3: TGTGCCAGCAGCTTAGCGCGCGGGGGGACCTATGGCTACACCTTC.

This chain uses TRBV19 with TRBJ2-2; tentative D call: TRBD2 (5 bases). V lost 7 bases and J 7 bases, leaving 10 bases between the germline ends. CDR1 is LNHDA, CDR2 SQIVND, per germline (reference sequence). The CDR3 runs 12 residues. CDR3 DNA sequence: TGTGCCAGTACCCCACGGGGCGGGGAGCTGTTTTTT. It is translated as CASTPRGGELFF.

The J gene is TRBJ1-1, the V gene TRBV4-1, with 7 bases lining up with TRBD1. The CDR3 covers 13 residues. The germline gives CDR1 MGHRA, CDR2 YSYEKL. V lost 6 bases, J lost 5 bases, and 6 bases stayed unmatched. The CDR3 is CASSRQGGTEAFF. CDR3 bases: TGCGCCAGCAGTCGACAGGGCGGAACTGAAGCTTTCTTT.

The chain uses TRBV9 and TRBJ2-1; possibly TRBD1 for D (6 bases). Trimming cost V 7 bases and J 8 bases, with 19 bases left between them. The CDR3 covers 14 residues. Germline CDR1 reads SGDLS; CDR2 reads YYNGEE. CDR3 residues: CASHRAPNGDEQFF. In DNA, the CDR3 is TGTGCCAGCCACAGGGCCCCCAATGGCGATGAGCAGTTCTTC.

The chain uses TRBV10-3 and TRBJ2-6; possible D gene TRBD1, 6 bases. Germline V gene data show CDR1 as ENHRY and CDR2 as SYGVKD. The V gene lost 6 bases and the J gene lost 4 bases, with 25 bases spanning the gap. The CDR3 contains 19 residues. The CDR3 spells CAISRRGTKGRKGANVLTF. Here the CDR3 DNA reads TGTGCCATCAGCCGAAGGGGGACAAAGGGGCGCAAAGGGGCCAACGTCCTGACTTTC.

The J gene is TRBJ2-7, the V gene TRBV5-4; D unresolved. V lost 0 bases and J 6 bases, leaving 7 bases between the germline ends. This CDR3 has 12 residues. Germline V lookup: CDR1 SGHNT, CDR2 YYREEE (reference sequence). CDR3 loop: CASSLGSSEQYF. In nucleotides, the CDR3 is TGTGCCAGCAGCTTGGGTAGCAGCGAGCAGTACTTC.

The rearrangement uses TRBV19 and TRBJ1-4; 7 bases are shared with TRBD1. V dropped 4 bases and J dropped 6; count of bases not matched to a gene: 11. The length of the CDR3 is 16 residues. In germline, CDR1 is LNHDA, CDR2 SQIVND (reference sequence). In DNA, the CDR3 is TGTGCCAGTAGTACAAACAGGGGTACGGGGGATGAAAAACTGTTTTTT. It codes for CASSTNRGTGDEKLFF.

The chain carries TRBV27 and TRBJ2-7, with TRBD2 as a possible D gene (7 bases). This CDR3 is built from 14 residues. V was pared by 6 bases and J by 0 bases, with 12 bases between. Germline V CDR1 and CDR2: MNHEY, SMNVEV (reference sequence). CDR3 region: CASSWGGASYEQYF. The CDR3 bases are TGTGCCAGCAGCTGGGGGGGGGCCTCCTACGAGCAGTACTTC.

The CDR3 DNA sequence: TGCAGCGCCGGGACTAGCGGGGGTGGCGGGTCCTACAATGAGCAGTTCTTC. Protein product: CSAGTSGGGGSYNEQFF. The chain employs TRBV29-1 and TRBJ2-1; 14 bases map to TRBD2. Germline V gene data show CDR1 as SQVTM and CDR2 as ANQGSEA. The CDR3 spans 17 residues. Trimming took 7 bases from V and 1 from J; bases not matched to a gene: 9.

The chain is built from TRBV2 and TRBJ1-2, with D uncertain. The CDR3 loop spans 13 amino acids. V lost 7 bases and J lost 10, with 19 bases in between. The germline gives CDR1 SNHLY, CDR2 FYNNEI. CDR3 bases: TGTGCCAGCACCCCGGAAGTGAGAGCGTTCTACACCTTC. This gives the protein CASTPEVRAFYTF.

This sequence joins TRBV5-4 and TRBJ2-2, with 10 nucleotides matching TRBD2. CDR1 is SGHNT and CDR2 is YYREEE in the germline V gene (reference sequence). The CDR3 is 17 residues long. V lost 1 base, J lost 4 bases, and 7 bases stayed unmatched. The CDR3 is CASSLTKTSGPTGELFF. CDR3 DNA: TGTGCCAGCAGCTTGACGAAGACTAGCGGGCCCACCGGGGAGCTGTTTTTT.

V usage is TRBV5-4 and J usage is TRBJ2-3, with D hard to call. Per the germline V gene, CDR1 is SGHNT and CDR2 is YYREEE (reference sequence). There are 12 residues in the CDR3. V shed 4 bases and J shed 2 bases, with 5 bases lying between them. The CDR3 sequence is CASSLDTDTQYF. In nucleotides, the CDR3 is TGTGCCAGCAGCCTAGACACAGATACGCAGTATTTT.

The genes are TRBV6-5 and TRBJ1-5; weak D call: TRBD1 (5 bases). The germline gives CDR1 MNHEY, CDR2 SVGAGI. The CDR3 is made up of 14 amino acids. Deletions cut 6 bases from V and 3 bases from J, with 12 bases between. The CDR3 region is CASSIDRFNQPQHF. The CDR3 nucleotides are TGTGCCAGCAGCATCGACAGATTCAATCAGCCCCAGCATTTT.

V gene TRBV4-1 combines with J gene TRBJ2-7; no definite D call. Germline V CDR1 and CDR2: MGHRA, YSYEKL. With 9 bases removed from V and 5 bases from J, the gap between germline ends came to 11 bases. The CDR3 totals 11 residues. DNA for the CDR3: TGCGCCAGTCCCCGGTTGGACGAGCAGTACTTC. Translated: CASPRLDEQYF.

The chain links TRBV6-6 to TRBJ1-5, with 8 bases fitting TRBD1. The CDR3 has 14 residues. V trimming: 6 bases; J trimming: 7 bases; junction bases outside the gene matches: 8. The germline V gene encodes CDR1 MNHNY and CDR2 SVGAGI (reference sequence). CDR3 amino acids: CASRMTGAHQPQHF. CDR3 in DNA: TGTGCCAGCAGGATGACAGGGGCTCACCAGCCCCAGCATTTT.

The V call is TRBV18, the J call TRBJ2-6; the D is unclear. V gave up 8 bases and J gave up 2 bases, with 10 bases separating them. Germline CDR1 KGHSH, CDR2 LQKENI. The CDR3 is made up of 14 amino acids. The DNA of the CDR3 is TGTGCCAGCGCCGGCGGAGCTGGGGCCAACGTCCTGACTTTC. Its protein product is CASAGGAGANVLTF.

The chain combines TRBV2 with TRBJ2-5, with a tentative D call TRBD1 (6 bases). The better agreement between TRBJ2-7 and the DNA end casts doubt on the J call. The CDR3 consists of 13 residues. CDR1 is SNHLY, CDR2 FYNNEI, per germline. The CDR3: CASSVGTTYEQYF. The DNA of the CDR3 is TGTGCCAGCAGTGTCGGGACAACGTACGAGCAGTACTTC.

V gene TRBV2 combines with J gene TRBJ2-3, with 12 bases that match TRBD2. The V gene end was trimmed by 6 bases and the J gene end by 6 bases; junction bases not matched to a gene: 7. Germline V gives CDR1 SNHLY, CDR2 FYNNEI. This CDR3 contains 15 residues. CDR3 coding DNA: TGTGCCAGCAGCCTTGGACTAGCGGGGTCGGATACGCAGTATTTT. Its translation: CASSLGLAGSDTQYF.

This clone is a singleton in its sample. The CDR3 here is CASSLVTSGSETQYF. The CDR3 region has the DNA TGTGCCAGCAGCTTGGTGACTAGCGGGTCGGAGACCCAGTACTTC. The chain employs TRBV5-4 and TRBJ2-5; 10 nucleotides align to TRBD2. The J segment lost 5 bases and the V segment lost 0 bases, leaving 4 bases of the junction unmatched. The CDR3 contains 15 residues. The germline V gene has CDR1 SGHNT and CDR2 YYREEE (reference sequence).

V usage is TRBV4-1 and J usage is TRBJ1-2; the match to TRBD1 covers 9 bases. With 4 bases clipped from V and 4 bases from J, the junction kept 4 bases outside the gene matches. Germline lookup yields CDR1 MGHRA and CDR2 YSYEKL. The CDR3 consists of 14 residues. CDR3 protein: CASSPGQGSYGYTF. For the CDR3, the DNA is TGCGCCAGCAGCCCCGGACAGGGGTCCTATGGCTACACCTTC.

The J gene is TRBJ2-7, the V gene TRBV29-1, with 7 bases matching TRBD2. This CDR3 is built from 14 residues. The germline V gene encodes CDR1 SQVTM and CDR2 ANQGSEA. The V gene end was trimmed by 4 bases and the J gene end by 2 bases; junction bases not matched to a gene: 8. The DNA of the CDR3 is TGCAGCGTTGCAGATTCGGGGGGAACCTACGAGCAGTACTTC. The encoded protein is CSVADSGGTYEQYF.

V usage is TRBV7-9 and J usage is TRBJ2-7, with 10 nucleotides matching TRBD1. Germline trimming cut 1 base from V and 2 bases from J; bases unmatched to any gene: 8. The CDR3 loop spans 17 amino acids. Germline V gene sequence: CDR1 SEHNR, CDR2 FQNEAQ (reference sequence). CDR3 region: CASSLGIRDRGTYEQYF. CDR3 bases: TGTGCCAGCAGCTTAGGGATCCGGGACAGGGGAACCTACGAGCAGTACTTC.

This chain uses TRBV7-2 with TRBJ2-1, with TRBD2 identical over 7 bases. The CDR3 is made up of 15 amino acids. The J segment lost 4 bases and the V segment lost 5 bases, leaving 8 bases of the junction unmatched. Germline assignment: CDR1 SGHTA and CDR2 FQGNSA. The chain's CDR3 is CASSPRTRRYNEQFF. The CDR3 bases are TGTGCCAGCAGCCCGCGGACTAGACGATACAATGAGCAGTTCTTC.

The CDR3 region has the DNA TGTGCCAGCAGCTCGGGACTAGCGGGAGTTCACACCGGGGAGCTGTTTTTT. This translates into CASSSGLAGVHTGELFF. This sequence joins TRBV5-5 and TRBJ2-2; TRBD2 matches at 14 bases. Germline assignment: CDR1 SGHKS and CDR2 YYEKEE (reference sequence). With V trimmed by 3 bases and J by 3 bases, 4 bases remained unmatched. CDR3 length: 17 amino acids.

The V gene is TRBV21-1, the J gene TRBJ1-3; the listed D gene, TRBD1, was not tested against the DNA. TRBV21-1 corresponds to a pseudogene. This CDR3 region has 19 residues. CDR3 bases: TGTGCCAGCGAGGGGGACGGCGAGCCTTATACCTTCTCTGGAAACACCATATATTTT. It encodes CASEGDGEPYTFSGNTIYF.

The chain recombines TRBV5-4 with TRBJ2-2; tentatively, D is TRBD1 (6 bases). The CDR3 sequence is 15 residues long. The germline V and J ends were trimmed by 3 bases and 8 bases, with 17 bases remaining between them. The V gene's germline CDR1 is SGHNT and CDR2 YYREEE (reference sequence). The CDR3 is CASSSDYRATGELFF. CDR3 bases: TGTGCCAGCAGCTCCGACTACAGGGCAACAGGGGAGCTGTTTTTT.

Remarks on this clone: At the DNA level, this CDR3 is encoded by other sequences in the same sample as well. This chain joins TRBV15 and TRBJ2-1, with TRBD1 as a possible D gene (6 bases). V was cut by 1 base and J by 4 bases, with 11 bases left in between. The CDR3 has 15 residues. The germline CDR1 and CDR2 sequences are LNHNV and YYDKDF (reference sequence). DNA of the CDR3: TGTGCCACCAGCAGAGGGCTAGGGGGTTACAATGAGCAGTTCTTC. This translates into CATSRGLGGYNEQFF.

This clone was detected a few times. This sequence joins TRBV19 and TRBJ2-2; 7 nucleotides align to TRBD1. V lost 5 bases, J lost 0 bases, and 6 bases stayed unmatched. Germline V gives CDR1 LNHDA, CDR2 SQIVND (reference sequence). CDR3 size: 16 residues. DNA of the CDR3: TGTGCCAGTAGTTCGGGGACAGCCACGAACACCGGGGAGCTGTTTTTT. Its protein product is CASSSGTATNTGELFF.

J is TRBJ1-4 and V is TRBV11-2; D is ambiguous. Germline V gene sequence: CDR1 SGHAT, CDR2 FQNNGV. The CDR3 runs 14 residues. Trimming cost V 5 bases and J 4 bases, with 11 bases left between them. The CDR3 spells CASSPPWSNEKLFF. Here the CDR3 DNA reads TGTGCCAGCAGCCCTCCTTGGAGTAATGAAAAACTGTTTTTT.